This paragraph covers one T cell receptor beta chain sequence. Its cognate antigen is unknown. V dropped 2 bases and J dropped 5; count of bases not matched to a gene: 6. Per the germline V gene, CDR1 is SNHLY and CDR2 is FYNNEI. The CDR3 consists of 14 residues. Combining a sample-barcoded 5' primer with a J-beta primer mix, a second PCR ran for 7 to 11 cycles. The template-switch adaptor, which had 12 random nucleotides, put a tag on each cDNA molecule. TCRdb reanalysed the 5' RACE reads using MiXCR and keeps one entry per CDR3 protein. The sample yields some 1.4 million distinct CDR3 sequences, 40% to 50% seen once. Per sample, a minimum of 6 million PBMCs were isolated. These data belong to a study of blood T cells in healthy people across ages. Broader study findings: Underestimates were what the diversity estimates from one million T cells were considered to be. Observed TCR beta diversity per million T cells went down as age went up. This fall followed a roughly linear course with age.

The sequenced sample was blood. The origin of this receptor is a woman between 18 and 29 years old in good health. The chain links TRBV2 to TRBJ2-7; 7 bases line up with TRBD2. The CDR3 loop is CASSEQRGRDEQYF. CDR3 DNA sequence: TGTGCCAGCAGTGAACAGCGGGGCCGCGACGAGCAGTACTTC.